These 18 T cell receptor beta chains originate from one sample sequenced in a study of blood T cell repertoires in COVID-19 (dated by TCRdb to about 2020). Libraries were prepared through the immunoSEQ multiplex PCR assay. As stored in TCRdb, this immuneACCESS dataset retains in-frame rearrangements with V and J assigned. A fraction of the clones does not appear; measured against another copy, unresolved V genes explain less than half of the discrepancy, and the remainder lacks a known reason. The sample table shows a few hundred thousand clones, and about 85% are seen once. The ten largest account for under 8% of the sample. Sequencing was carried out using PBMCs or T cells enriched from blood (not recorded which). These receptors all come from a woman in her 50s who had been exposed to COVID-19.

This clone showed up just once. This chain links TRBV9 with TRBJ2-6; D call uncertain. The CDR3 totals 16 residues. V gave up 1 base and J gave up 1 base, with 9 bases separating them. The germline V gene encodes CDR1 SGDLS and CDR2 YYNGEE. This CDR3 reads CASSVPSSSGANVLTF. Written as DNA, the CDR3 is TGTGCCAGCAGCGTACCGTCTTCTTCTGGGGCCAACGTCCTGACTTTC.

This chain links TRBV14 with TRBJ2-3, with a possible D match to TRBD1 (5 bases). Germline-derived CDR1 and CDR2 are SGHDN and FVKESK. Trimming shortened V by 0 bases and J by 1 base, and 20 bases separated the two germline ends. The CDR3 has 19 residues. CDR3 DNA sequence: TGTGCCAGCAGCCAAGATCTTGTGGCCCGGACATTTCGCACAGATACGCAGTATTTT. Protein: CASSQDLVARTFRTDTQYF.

The chain couples TRBV5-1 to TRBJ2-7; D is unresolved. V lost 0 bases to trimming and J lost 9 bases, with 13 bases between them. Germline CDR1 and CDR2: SGHRS and YFSETQ. This CDR3 comprises 13 residues. For the CDR3, the DNA is TGCGCCAGCAGCTTGGAGAACTCGCCCCGGCAGTACTTC. This encodes CASSLENSPRQYF.

The J gene is TRBJ2-4, the V gene TRBV19; tentative D call: TRBD2 (6 bases). Between the trimmed V and J ends, which lost 7 bases and 8 bases, there was a span of 9 bases. The germline V gene encodes CDR1 LNHDA and CDR2 SQIVND (reference sequence). This CDR3 is built from 11 residues. In DNA form, the CDR3 reads TGTGCCAGTACGAGGGAGGACATTCAGTACTTC. This translates into CASTREDIQYF. The full variable domain, rest sourced from reference TRBV19 and TRBJ2-4, is DGGITQSPKYLFRKEGQNVTLSCEQNLNHDAMYWYRQDPGQGLRLIYYSQIVNDFQKGDIAEGYSVSREKKESFPLTVTSAQKNPTAFYLCASTREDIQYFGAGTRLSVL.

The chain joins TRBV3-1 (or the pseudogene TRBV3-2) to TRBJ1-1; tentative D call: TRBD1 (6 bases). Germline lookup yields CDR1 LGHDT and CDR2 YNNKEL (reference sequence). V was cut by 5 bases and J by 5 bases, with 15 bases left in between. The length of the CDR3 is 14 residues. The chain's CDR3 is CASSTRGGETEAFF. CDR3 DNA sequence: TGTGCCAGCAGCACCCGAGGGGGAGAAACTGAAGCTTTCTTT.

The chain employs TRBV7-3 and TRBJ2-2; 9 bases map to TRBD1. Germline lookup yields CDR1 SGHTA and CDR2 FQGTGA. CDR3 length: 17 residues. Trimming took 0 bases from V and 1 from J; bases not matched to a gene: 3. The CDR3 nucleotides read TGTGCCAGCAGCTTAACGGGGACAGGGATGAACACCGGGGAGCTGTTTTTT. This sequence encodes CASSLTGTGMNTGELFF.

The chain carries TRBV9 and TRBJ1-4; D is perhaps TRBD1 (5 bases). Germline V lookup: CDR1 SGDLS, CDR2 YYNGEE. CDR3 length equals 14 residues. Trimming shortened V by 7 bases and J by 10 bases, and 20 bases separated the two germline ends. The CDR3 nucleotides are TGTGCCAGCGGGGGGGACGTCGGAGAGGGAAAACTGTTTTTT. It translates to CASGGDVGEGKLFF.

The CDR3 DNA follows: TGTGCCAGCAGTTTAGGGGGCGCGAAACAGCCCCAGCATTTT. Residues: CASSLGGAKQPQHF. This chain links TRBV27 with TRBJ1-5; perhaps TRBD1 as D (6 bases). Trimming removed 2 bases from V and 7 bases from J, with 12 bases in between. The CDR3 covers 14 residues. Germline lookup yields CDR1 MNHEY and CDR2 SMNVEV (reference sequence).

This chain links TRBV6-5 with TRBJ1-5; the match to TRBD1 covers 9 bases. The CDR3 is made up of 15 amino acids. With V trimmed by 7 bases and J by 0 bases, 4 bases remained unmatched. Germline assignment: CDR1 MNHEY and CDR2 SVGAGI. The CDR3 DNA is TGTGCCAGCAAAGGGACAGGGAATAGCAATCAGCCCCAGCATTTT. Amino acid sequence: CASKGTGNSNQPQHF.

The V call is TRBV9, the J call TRBJ2-3, with 13 bases that match TRBD2. This CDR3 is built from 18 residues. The ends lost 1 base at V and 2 bases at J; junction bases unmatched: 7. Germline values: CDR1 SGDLS, CDR2 YYNGEE. The CDR3 DNA reads TGTGCCAGCAGCGTAAGTCCGGGACTAGCGGGGAACACAGATACGCAGTATTTT. This encodes CASSVSPGLAGNTDTQYF.

V and J are TRBV12-3 or TRBV12-4 and TRBJ1-1; no clear D gene. The CDR3 has 13 amino acids. The ends were cut back, 8 bases at V and 1 base at J, with 11 bases in the middle. CDR3 nucleotide sequence: TGTGCCAGCGGCCGGGGTTCGAACACTGAAGCTTTCTTT. This gives the protein CASGRGSNTEAFF.

The rearrangement links TRBV19 to TRBJ2-7, with D possibly matching TRBD2 (6 bases). CDR3 size: 16 residues. The V and J ends lost 3 bases and 0 bases respectively, with 15 bases between them. The germline V gene has CDR1 LNHDA and CDR2 SQIVND (reference sequence). In nucleotides, the CDR3 is TGTGCCAGTAGTATTAATGGCGGGGAAGGCTCCTACGAGCAGTACTTC. This codes for CASSINGGEGSYEQYF. Together with reference TRBV19 and TRBJ2-7, the CDR3 gives the full variable domain: DGGITQSPKYLFRKEGQNVTLSCEQNLNHDAMYWYRQDPGQGLRLIYYSQIVNDFQKGDIAEGYSVSREKKESFPLTVTSAQKNPTAFYLCASSINGGEGSYEQYFGPGTRLTVT.

The chain couples TRBV5-5 to TRBJ1-2; 10 nucleotides match TRBD1. CDR3 size: 13 residues. Germline V gene lookup returns CDR1 SGHKS and CDR2 YYEKEE (reference sequence). Trimming took 4 bases from V and 5 from J; bases not matched to a gene: 2. For the CDR3, the DNA is TGTGCCAGCAGCCGGGACAGGGGTTATGGCTACACCTTC. Encoded protein: CASSRDRGYGYTF.

The sample holds a few counts of this clone. The chain combines TRBV11-3 with TRBJ2-2; D remains ambiguous. Germline CDR1 SGHNT, CDR2 YENEEA. The CDR3 runs 12 residues. V lost 4 bases and J lost 7, with 7 bases in between. CDR3 residues: CASSSGYGELFF. The CDR3 nucleotides are TGTGCCAGCAGCTCCGGGTACGGGGAGCTGTTTTTT.

The rearrangement joins TRBV11-3 to TRBJ2-2; D is uncertain. The CDR3 extends over 12 amino acids. Trimming took 5 bases from V and 7 from J, leaving 8 bases between them. CDR1 and CDR2 from the germline V gene are SGHNT and YENEEA. The CDR3 protein is CASSPFNGELFF. DNA of the CDR3: TGTGCCAGCAGCCCCTTTAACGGGGAGCTGTTTTTT.

V usage is TRBV12-3 or TRBV12-4 and J usage is TRBJ1-2; D perhaps matches TRBD1 (6 bases). The CDR3 totals 12 residues. The V end was cut by 6 bases, the J end by 8 bases, with 13 bases between. CDR3 protein: CASRQGEGGYTF. The CDR3 coding sequence is TGTGCCAGCAGACAGGGAGAGGGAGGCTACACCTTC.

This rearrangement joins TRBV7-9 to TRBJ1-2, with 10 bases aligning to TRBD1. In germline, CDR1 is SEHNR, CDR2 FQNEAQ (reference sequence). The CDR3 sequence is 13 residues long. Trimming removed 8 bases from V and 6 bases from J; junction bases left unmatched: 6. The CDR3 spells CASRPGTGDGYTF. The DNA for the CDR3 is TGTGCCAGCCGCCCCGGGACAGGGGATGGCTACACCTTC.

Only one count was recorded for this clone. Compared with germline, one end of the junction differs, possibly owing to a read error. The chain carries TRBV6-7 and TRBJ1-2, with no clear D. TRBV6-7 has ORF status, its function being uncertain. There are 10 residues in the CDR3. CDR3 nucleotides: TGTGCCAGCAGCCAAGTCCCAAGGAGCTTC. Translating gives CASSQVPRSF.